This T cell receptor (beta chain) was captured by sequencing in a study of blood T cells in healthy people across ages. There are many counts of this clonotype. Its antigen is not identified. Every sample yielded at least 6.5 million isolated PBMCs. Trimming removed 3 bases from V and 6 bases from J; junction bases left unmatched: 7. The CDR3 is 13 residues long. CDR1 and CDR2 (germline): DFQATT, SNEGSKA (reference sequence). Sample-barcoded 5' priming and a J-beta primer mix drove a second PCR of roughly 7 to 11 cycles. Each CDR3 protein is one row after TCRdb ran MiXCR on the 5' RACE reads. This sample has more than 900,000 distinct CDR3 sequences, with about 27% found just once. General study results and limits: There were more naive CD4+ cells and higher diversity in long-lived donors than in aged donors. As age increased, TCR beta diversity per million T cells fell in a roughly linear fashion.

This sample was shared with a second study, whose subject was T cells of mothers and their children. Turning to that study: Biologically related mothers and children overlapped slightly more than unrelated pairs, a non-significant difference.

Sequencing was carried out using blood. This clonotype was sampled from a woman between 40 and 50 years old in good health. V gene TRBV20-1 combines with J gene TRBJ2-7, with 8 bases aligning to TRBD1. This chain's CDR3 is CSASRTGFLEQYF. Written as DNA, the CDR3 is TGCAGTGCTAGCAGGACAGGGTTCCTCGAGCAGTACTTC.